This entry describes one T cell receptor (beta chain). The antigen is not known. The junction departs from germline at one end; a sequencing error may be responsible. The PCR used 60 Vbeta and 13 Jbeta primers. TCRdb's copy holds only in-frame clones and misses some; the assay was immunoSEQ multiplex PCR. Seen here are about 160,000 clones, approximately 72% observed once, and the top ten hold about 1.3%. This sample stems from a study of cytomegalovirus exposure and HLA in healthy donors. Study information: Genotyping showed roughly 77% of almost 400 donors falling in the Caucasian-associated ancestry cluster.

General observations from the study: Highly shared variants forming one cluster were likely a sequencing artifact. A later examination showed that TCR association rates differed by HLA locus, with DRB1 most and HLA-C fewest.

These donors counted as nominally healthy when sampled, but unrecorded immune exposures were likely. Sequencing was performed on PBMCs. The sequence was obtained from a man aged 18-30 years in good health and CMV-seronegative.

In nucleotides, the CDR3 is TGTTCCAGCAGCCTGACAGGGGCCTTCAATCAGCCCCAGCATTTT. This encodes CSSSLTGAFNQPQHF. This chain uses TRBV7-9 with TRBJ1-5; 8 nucleotides align to TRBD1. The CDR3 contains 15 residues. Per the germline V gene, CDR1 is SEHNR and CDR2 is FQNEAQ (reference sequence).